A selection of T cell receptor beta chains follows, all from one sample in a study of control samples from healthy donors and cancer patients. The method was immunoSEQ multiplex PCR; TCRdb's version includes in-frame clones alone and lacks a portion of them. This table holds around 120,000 clones, less than 95% found once. What was sequenced was blood. These receptors were collected from a man younger than 45 in good health. CDR3s include the opening cysteine and the closing phenylalanine or tryptophan. A D gene is named only where the DNA matches it firmly. Part of the rows lack a size; the others show once, few, many or a class for expanded clones.

>TRBJ2-7|TRBV5-1|NA|NA
CASSLTPWDEQYF
TGCGCCAGCAGCTTGACCCCTTGGGACGAGCAGTACTTC
>TRBJ2-1|TRBV7-9|NA|TRBD2
CASSSGLAGNNEQFF
TGTGCCAGCAGCTCGGGACTAGCGGGGAACAATGAGCAGTTCTTC
>TRBJ1-5|TRBV3-1/TRBV3-2|few|TRBD1
CASSLRDSQLSANQPQHF
TGTGCCAGCAGCCTCCGGGACAGCCAATTATCTGCCAATCAGCCCCAGCATTTT
>TRBJ1-5|TRBV7-9|NA|NA
CASSLGVQPQHF
TGTGCCAGCAGCTTGGGGGTTCAGCCCCAGCATTTT
>TRBJ1-5|TRBV28|NA|NA
CASRATVRQGNQPQHF
TGTGCCAGCAGGGCCACCGTTCGACAGGGCAATCAGCCCCAGCATTTT
>TRBJ1-5|TRBV24-1|NA|NA
CATSKGSQPQHF
TGTGCCACCAGTAAGGGGAGTCAGCCCCAGCATTTT
>TRBJ1-5|TRBV6-2/TRBV6-3|NA|NA
CASSYPSGRGNSNQPQHF
TGTGCCAGCAGTTACCCATCGGGACGTGGTAATAGCAATCAGCCCCAGCATTTT
>TRBJ1-1|TRBV19|NA|NA
CASSSGVEAFF
TGTGCCAGTAGTTCGGGCGTCGAAGCTTTCTTT
>TRBJ1-5|TRBV2|NA|NA
CASSDVADQPQHF
TGTGCCAGCAGTGATGTAGCGGATCAGCCCCAGCATTTT
>TRBJ2-5|TRBV5-1|NA|TRBD1
CASSNDRGLNQETQYF
TGCGCCAGCAGCAACGACAGGGGGCTTAACCAAGAGACCCAGTACTTC
>TRBJ2-3|TRBV6-2/TRBV6-3|few|TRBD2
CASSYPIGASGGPGDTQYF
TGTGCCAGCAGTTACCCGATTGGGGCTAGCGGGGGGCCGGGAGATACGCAGTATTTT
>TRBJ1-1|TRBV29-1|NA|TRBD1
CSVRDSNTEAFF
TGCAGCGTGCGGGACAGTAACACTGAAGCTTTCTTT
>TRBJ1-2|TRBV18|NA|NA
CASSQDRYDGYTF
TGTGCCAGCTCACAAGACAGGTACGACGGCTACACCTTC
>TRBJ1-1|TRBV5-6|NA|NA
CASSLQNTEAFF
TGTGCCAGCAGCTTGCAGAACACTGAAGCTTTCTTT